The present T cell receptor beta chain was sequenced within a study of T cell changes during pregnancy in multiple sclerosis. Profiling relied on immunoSEQ multiplex PCR, and the TCRdb table lists in-frame clones only, not all of them. The sample has about 22,000 clones; approximately 89% are singletons. V shed 3 bases, J shed 0 bases, and the junction held 5 bases outside the gene matches. CDR1 and CDR2 from the germline V gene are GTSNPN and SVGIG (reference sequence). The CDR3 extends over 15 amino acids. The chain links TRBV30 to TRBJ2-1; 7 bases are a match to TRBD1. The source of this sequence is a female donor in good health, enrolled as a control in a pregnancy study. The sample consisted of CD4+ T cells from peripheral blood mononuclear cells, taken after pregnancy. CDR3 residues: CAWSQGQSSYNEQFF. In nucleotides, the CDR3 is TGTGCCTGGAGCCAGGGACAGAGCTCCTACAATGAGCAGTTCTTC.